The rows below give T cell receptor beta chains drawn from one sample of a study of T cell responses to AZD1222 COVID-19 vaccine. TCRdb's copy holds only in-frame clones and misses some; the assay was immunoSEQ multiplex PCR. This sample has about 54,000 clones, with approximately 79% found just once. The starting material was peripheral blood, obtained on day 0 of AZD1222 vaccination. These receptors were taken from an adult in good health. The CDR3 runs from the conserved cysteine through the conserved F or W. A D gene is named only where the DNA matches it firmly. A clone size is listed for some rows: how often the clone was seen (once, few, many), or a class if it is expanded.

D,J,V,size,DNA,CDR3
TRBD1,TRBJ1-1,TRBV5-6,few,TGTGCCAGCAGCTTGACGACAGGGGAGGAAGCTTTCTTT,CASSLTTGEEAFF
-,TRBJ2-1,TRBV4-1,once,TGCGCCAGCAGCCAAGAACAAGCGCGCTCCTACAATGAGCAGTTCTTC,CASSQEQARSYNEQFF
-,TRBJ1-2,TRBV6-5,-,TGTGCCAGCAGCCCCGGGGTTGGGGCCGGCTATGGCTACACCTTC,CASSPGVGAGYGYTF
-,TRBJ1-1,TRBV3-1/TRBV3-2,-,TGTGCCAGCAGCCAAGTAGCGCTGTTGGCTGAAGCTTTCTTT,CASSQVALLAEAFF
TRBD1,TRBJ1-2,TRBV5-5,-,TGTGCCAGCAGCCGGGACAGCTATGGCTACACCTTC,CASSRDSYGYTF
-,TRBJ2-3,TRBV3-1/TRBV3-2,-,TGTGCCAGCAGCCAAGACATCCAAGTGTGGGGGGCAGATACGCAGTATTTT,CASSQDIQVWGADTQYF
-,TRBJ1-2,TRBV6-5,-,TGTGCCAGCAGATTAGTAGGGACCCTAAACTATGGCTACACCTTC,CASRLVGTLNYGYTF
-,TRBJ2-7,TRBV2,-,TGTGCCAGCAGTCCCAGCTACGAGCAGTACTTC,CASSPSYEQYF
-,TRBJ2-5,TRBV9,-,TGTGCCAGCAGCGTAGGTCCAGGAGGGACCCAGTACTTC,CASSVGPGGTQYF
-,TRBJ2-2,TRBV7-8,-,TGTGCCAGCAGCTTACCCCGTGCAGGAGGGGGGTCCAACACCGGGGAGCTGTTTTTT,CASSLPRAGGGSNTGELFF
-,TRBJ1-5,TRBV30,few,TGTGCCTGGAGTCAACACAATCAGCCCCAGCATTTT,CAWSQHNQPQHF
-,TRBJ1-1,TRBV4-3,-,TGCGCCAGCAGCCAAGATGGAAACGGTGAAGCTTTCTTT,CASSQDGNGEAFF
-,TRBJ1-5,TRBV6-6,-,TGTGCCAGCAGATACAGTGGTAGGAATCAGCCCCAGCATTTT,CASRYSGRNQPQHF
-,TRBJ2-2,TRBV5-1,-,TGCGCCAGCAGCTTGACAGTGATAACGAACACCGGGGAGCTGTTTTTT,CASSLTVITNTGELFF
-,TRBJ1-4,TRBV11-3,-,TGTGCCAGCAGCAGAGGACGAGGGGTTGGCGAAAAACTGTTTTTT,CASSRGRGVGEKLFF
-,TRBJ1-5,TRBV7-2,-,TGTGCCAGCAGCTTAGGGGGAGTTGGGCAGCCCCAGCATTTT,CASSLGGVGQPQHF
-,TRBJ1-2,TRBV18,-,TGTGCCAGCTCACCACCGCAGGAAAGCTATGGCTACACCTTC,CASSPPQESYGYTF
-,TRBJ2-2,TRBV24-1,-,TGTGCCACCAGTGGTGGCAGGAACACCGGGGAGCTGTTTTTT,CATSGGRNTGELFF
-,TRBJ1-5,TRBV19,-,TGTGCCAGTAAAGTTCCGGGTTGGGGCAATCAGCCCCAGCATTTT,CASKVPGWGNQPQHF
-,TRBJ2-7,TRBV11-3,-,TGTGCCAGCAGCTTTGCAGGAGGCGAGCAGTACTTC,CASSFAGGEQYF
TRBD1,TRBJ1-6,TRBV6-2/TRBV6-3,-,TGTGCCAGCAGTTACTCGGCAGGGGGCGTAAAGCCCCTCCACTTT,CASSYSAGGVKPLHF
-,TRBJ1-2,TRBV7-2,-,TGTGCCAGCAGCTCGGGGGATGCAGCTGGCTACACCTTC,CASSSGDAAGYTF
TRBD1,TRBJ1-1,TRBV5-8,-,TGTGCCAGCAGCTTGTTGGGGGGCAGGGGGAGGAACACTGAAGCTTTCTTT,CASSLLGGRGRNTEAFF
TRBD1,TRBJ1-6,TRBV7-8,once,TGTGCCAGCAGTACCGGGACAGGGGGATCACCCCTCCACTTT,CASSTGTGGSPLHF
-,TRBJ1-1,TRBV28,-,TGTGCCAGCAGTTTGTACGGGAAAATGAACACTGAAGCTTTCTTT,CASSLYGKMNTEAFF
-,TRBJ1-2,TRBV5-3,-,TGTGCCAGAAGAGTGAAGCCATCCCGGGGTCCGAGGGACTATGGCTACACCTTC,CARRVKPSRGPRDYGYTF
-,TRBJ2-3,TRBV5-1,-,TGCGCCAGCAGCCTTGGAGGGCCTCCAGATACGCAGTATTTT,CASSLGGPPDTQYF
-,TRBJ1-3,TRBV27,-,TGTGCCAGCAGCCCAGCGCTCTCTGGAAACACCATATATTTT,CASSPALSGNTIYF
TRBD1,TRBJ2-7,TRBV6-5,-,TGTGCCAGCGACAGGGGGACAGACTCCTACGAGCAGTACTTC,CASDRGTDSYEQYF
TRBD1,TRBJ1-5,TRBV2,few,TGTGCCAGCAGGGACAGGTTCGATCAGCCCCAGCATTTT,CASRDRFDQPQHF
-,TRBJ1-1,TRBV7-9,-,TGTGCCAGCAGCTTACGGACAGCAGAGAACACTGAAGCTTTCTTT,CASSLRTAENTEAFF
-,TRBJ1-2,TRBV7-2,-,TGTGCCAGCAGCTTACGACAATCCGGGGGCTACACCTTC,CASSLRQSGGYTF
TRBD1,TRBJ2-7,TRBV6-5,-,TGTGCCAGCAGCACCGGGACAGGGGGCTACGAGCAGTACTTC,CASSTGTGGYEQYF
TRBD1,TRBJ2-7,TRBV11-3,-,TGTGCCAGCAGCTCAGGGGGTTCCCCCGAGCAGTACTTC,CASSSGGSPEQYF
TRBD2,TRBJ2-3,TRBV29-1,-,TGCAGCGTTGACGGGGGGTCAGTCCCAGATACGCAGTATTTT,CSVDGGSVPDTQYF
TRBD1,TRBJ1-5,TRBV7-9,-,TGTGCCAGCAGCTTAACAGGGGGGGATCAGCCCCAGCATTTT,CASSLTGGDQPQHF
TRBD1,TRBJ2-7,TRBV6-6,-,TGTGCCAGCAGTTACCTGGACAGGGTGGGGGAGCAGTACTTC,CASSYLDRVGEQYF
TRBD1,TRBJ1-2,TRBV9,-,TGTGCCAGCAGCTCAGTCCTGGGGACAGGGGTTTACTATGGCTACACCTTC,CASSSVLGTGVYYGYTF
-,TRBJ1-2,TRBV9,-,TGTGCCAGCAGCGTAGACTCTAACTATGGCTACACCTTC,CASSVDSNYGYTF
-,TRBJ2-2,TRBV11-2,once,TGTGCCAGCAGACTCCGTGGGGCAGGCACCGGGGAGCTGTTTTTT,CASRLRGAGTGELFF
-,TRBJ1-1,TRBV9,once,TGTGCCAGCAGCACCAACGAGCGACCCCTGAGGAACACTGAAGCTTTCTTT,CASSTNERPLRNTEAFF
TRBD1,TRBJ1-2,TRBV18,-,TGTGCCAGCTCCCCGACAGGGGGCGCGTCTAACTATGGCTACACCTTC,CASSPTGGASNYGYTF
-,TRBJ1-1,TRBV6-4,-,TGTGCCAGCAGGAAGCAGGGGATCGTGAACACTGAAGCTTTCTTT,CASRKQGIVNTEAFF
-,TRBJ1-2,TRBV9,-,TGTGCCAGCAGCGTAGCTCGCGTTAACTATGGCTACACCTTC,CASSVARVNYGYTF
-,TRBJ1-6,TRBV30,-,TGTGCCTGGAGTGTAGGAGCAGGATTGAATTCACCCCTCCACTTT,CAWSVGAGLNSPLHF
-,TRBJ2-2,TRBV6-6,-,TGTGCCAGCCGGGGGGCTAACACCGGGGAGCTGTTTTTT,CASRGANTGELFF
-,TRBJ1-2,TRBV29-1,-,TGCAGCGTTGGAGGTCTGCAGGGGCTAGCTAACTATGGCTACACCTTC,CSVGGLQGLANYGYTF
-,TRBJ2-1,TRBV5-1,-,TGCGCCAGCAGCTTGGGTCGGACGGGGAATGAGCAGTTCTTC,CASSLGRTGNEQFF
-,TRBJ1-1,TRBV28,-,TGTGCCAGCAGTTTGACAGGCGGGAACACTGAAGCTTTCTTT,CASSLTGGNTEAFF
-,TRBJ1-3,TRBV6-5,-,TGTGCCAGCAGTTACTCGGTCAGGGATAGAGACACCATATATTTT,CASSYSVRDRDTIYF
-,TRBJ2-7,TRBV27,once,TGTGCCAGCAGTTTATCGAAACCAGGCGGTTCCTACGAGCAGTACTTC,CASSLSKPGGSYEQYF
-,TRBJ1-4,TRBV18,-,TGTGCCAGCTCACGCGGGGGAGGGAATGAAAAACTGTTTTTT,CASSRGGGNEKLFF
-,TRBJ1-1,TRBV28,-,TGTGCCAGCAGCCCTCTTAAAAGCGACCTCGCAGCTTTCTTT,CASSPLKSDLAAFF